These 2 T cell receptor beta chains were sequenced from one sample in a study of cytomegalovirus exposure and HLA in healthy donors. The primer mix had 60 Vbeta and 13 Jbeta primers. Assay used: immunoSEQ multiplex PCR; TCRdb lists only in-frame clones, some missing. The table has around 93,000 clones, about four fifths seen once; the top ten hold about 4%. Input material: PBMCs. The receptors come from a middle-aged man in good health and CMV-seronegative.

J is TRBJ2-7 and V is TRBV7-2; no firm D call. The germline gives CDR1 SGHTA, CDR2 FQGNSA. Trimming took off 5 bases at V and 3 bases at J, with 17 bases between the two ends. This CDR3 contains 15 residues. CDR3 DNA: TGTGCCAGCAGCCCCCACTACTCCAAGCACTACGAGCAGTACTTC. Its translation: CASSPHYSKHYEQYF.

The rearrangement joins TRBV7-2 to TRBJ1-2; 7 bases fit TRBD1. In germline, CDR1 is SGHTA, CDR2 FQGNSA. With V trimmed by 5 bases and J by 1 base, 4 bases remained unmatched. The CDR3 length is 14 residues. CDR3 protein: CASSRTGFNYGYTF. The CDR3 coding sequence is TGTGCCAGCAGCAGGACAGGTTTTAACTATGGCTACACCTTC.